This T cell receptor beta chain was identified during a study of cytomegalovirus exposure and HLA in healthy donors. The PCR contained 60 Vbeta and 13 Jbeta primers. Data came from immunoSEQ multiplex PCR; TCRdb stores just in-frame clones and leaves some out. The sample lists roughly 200,000 clones, around 85% occurring once. Between the trimmed V and J ends, which lost 6 bases and 1 base, there was a span of 21 bases. The CDR3 consists of 17 residues. Per germline, CDR1 MDHEN and CDR2 SYDVKM. The sample comprised PBMCs. This sequence joins TRBV28 and TRBJ1-2, with D unresolved. This receptor was identified in a woman aged 50 to 60 in good health and CMV-seronegative. The CDR3 sequence is CASSPQTPGSYNYGYTF. In DNA, the CDR3 is TGTGCCAGCAGCCCCCAAACACCAGGTTCCTATAACTATGGCTACACCTTC.